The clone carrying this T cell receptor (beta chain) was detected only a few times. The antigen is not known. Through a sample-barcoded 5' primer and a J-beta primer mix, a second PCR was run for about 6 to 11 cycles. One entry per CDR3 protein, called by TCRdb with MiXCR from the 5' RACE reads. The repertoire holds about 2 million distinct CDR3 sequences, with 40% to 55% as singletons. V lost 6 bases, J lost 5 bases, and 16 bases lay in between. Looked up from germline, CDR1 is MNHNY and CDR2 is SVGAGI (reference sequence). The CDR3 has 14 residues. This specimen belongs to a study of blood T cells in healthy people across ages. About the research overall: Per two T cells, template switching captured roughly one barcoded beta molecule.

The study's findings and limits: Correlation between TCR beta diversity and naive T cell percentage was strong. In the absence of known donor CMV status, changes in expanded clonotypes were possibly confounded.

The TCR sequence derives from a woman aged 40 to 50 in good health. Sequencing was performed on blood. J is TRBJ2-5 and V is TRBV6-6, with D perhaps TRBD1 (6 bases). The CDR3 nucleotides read TGTGCCAGCAGCAATACAGGGTCCCGTGAGACCCAGTACTTC. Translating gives CASSNTGSRETQYF.